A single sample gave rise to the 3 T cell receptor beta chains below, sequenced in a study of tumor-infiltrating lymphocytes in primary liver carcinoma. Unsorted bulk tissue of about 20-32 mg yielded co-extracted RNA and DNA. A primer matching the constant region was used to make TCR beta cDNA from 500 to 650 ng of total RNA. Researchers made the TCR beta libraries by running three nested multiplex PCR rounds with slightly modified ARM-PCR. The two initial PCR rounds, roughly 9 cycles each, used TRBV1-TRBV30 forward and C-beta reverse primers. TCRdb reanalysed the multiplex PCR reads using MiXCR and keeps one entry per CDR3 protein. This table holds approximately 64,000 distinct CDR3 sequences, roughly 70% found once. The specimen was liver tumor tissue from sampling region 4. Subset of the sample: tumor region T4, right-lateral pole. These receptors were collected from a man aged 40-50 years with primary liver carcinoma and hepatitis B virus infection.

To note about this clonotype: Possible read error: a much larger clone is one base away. The CDR3 sequence is CAISIGTTMNTEAFF. The CDR3 DNA reads as TGTGCCATCAGTATAGGGACGACGATGAACACTGAAGCTTTCTTT. V is TRBV10-3 and J is TRBJ1-1; D is possibly TRBD1 (5 bases). The CDR3 runs to 15 residues. Germline CDR1 and CDR2: ENHRY and SYGVKD. V gave up 5 bases and J gave up 0 bases, with 13 bases separating them.

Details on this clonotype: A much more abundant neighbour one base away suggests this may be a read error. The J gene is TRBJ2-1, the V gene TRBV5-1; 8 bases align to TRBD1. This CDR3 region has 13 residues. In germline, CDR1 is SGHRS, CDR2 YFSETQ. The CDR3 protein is CTSNIQGAGEQFF. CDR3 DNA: TGCACCAGCAACATCCAGGGGGCGGGGGAGCAGTTCTTC.

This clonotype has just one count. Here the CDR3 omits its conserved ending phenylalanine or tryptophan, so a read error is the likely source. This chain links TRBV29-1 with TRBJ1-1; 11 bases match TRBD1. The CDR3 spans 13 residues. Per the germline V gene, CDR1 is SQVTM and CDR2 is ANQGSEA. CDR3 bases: TGCTGCGTTGACCGGACAGGGGGCTCTGAAGCTTTCTAT. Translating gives CCVDRTGGSEAFY.